This TCR beta chain was recorded in a study of cytomegalovirus exposure and HLA in healthy donors. Across the study: Earlier, 150 million to 200 million T cells were analyzed, and fewer than 120 million unique TCR beta sequences were found among them.

This clone was counted only a few times. Its antigen is unknown. Trimming shortened V by 3 bases and J by 2 bases, and 8 bases separated the two germline ends. The V gene's germline CDR1 is MDHEN and CDR2 SYDVKM. The CDR3 consists of 13 residues. The study ran its PCR with 60 Vbeta and 13 Jbeta primers. TCRdb's copy holds only in-frame clones and misses some; the assay was immunoSEQ multiplex PCR. The sample has 180,000 or so clones, over 75% seen once. Study-wide results and caveats: Some V segments, TRBV6-2 and TRBV6-3 among them, were indistinguishable and were therefore excluded. For most subjects, TCR beta sequences were reported to predict HLA-A and HLA-B alleles with accuracy.

The TCR sequence derives from a man aged 45-60 years in good health and CMV-seropositive. The V call is TRBV28, the J call TRBJ2-7; TRBD2 is a possible D gene (7 bases). Sequenced sample: PBMCs. CDR3 coding DNA: TGTGCCAGCAGTTTCGGGGGGCCCTACGAGCAGTACTTC. Its protein product is CASSFGGPYEQYF.